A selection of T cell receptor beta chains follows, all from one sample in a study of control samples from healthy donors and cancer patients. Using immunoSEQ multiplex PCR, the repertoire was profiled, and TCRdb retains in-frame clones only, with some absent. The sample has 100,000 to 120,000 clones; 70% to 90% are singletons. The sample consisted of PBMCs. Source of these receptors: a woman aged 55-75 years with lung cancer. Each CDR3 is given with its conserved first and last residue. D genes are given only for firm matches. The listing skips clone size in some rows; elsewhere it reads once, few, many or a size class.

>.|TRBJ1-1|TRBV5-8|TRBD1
TGTGCCAGCAGCATCTGGGGACAGGATTACACTGAAGCTTTCTTT
CASSIWGQDYTEAFF
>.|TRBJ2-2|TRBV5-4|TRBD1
TGTGCCAGCAGTCGACAGGGGGCGCCGAACACCGGGGAGCTGTTTTTT
CASSRQGAPNTGELFF
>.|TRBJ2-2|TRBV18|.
TGTGCCAGCTCACCAACGGGGGAGCTGTTTTTT
CASSPTGELFF
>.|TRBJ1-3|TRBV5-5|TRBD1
TGTGCCAGCAGCATTGGACAGGGACGGTCTGGAAACACCATATATTTT
CASSIGQGRSGNTIYF
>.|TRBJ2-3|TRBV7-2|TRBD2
TGTGCCAGCAGCTTGGGACTAGCGGGAGGGCCCGGTACGCAGTATTTT
CASSLGLAGGPGTQYF
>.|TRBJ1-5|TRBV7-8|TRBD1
TGTGCCAGCAGCCCCGGGACAGGGGGCCGGTGGGGCAATCAGCCCCAGCATTTT
CASSPGTGGRWGNQPQHF
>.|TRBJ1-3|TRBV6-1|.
TGTGCCAGCAGTGAATACTGGACAGACCTGGGAAACACCATATATTTT
CASSEYWTDLGNTIYF
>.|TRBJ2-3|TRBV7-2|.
TGTGCCAGCAGCTTAGCGCAGAAGGCAGATACGCAGTATTTT
CASSLAQKADTQYF
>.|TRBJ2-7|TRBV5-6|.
TGTGCCAGCAGCTTACAACGCGAGCAGTACTTC
CASSLQREQYF
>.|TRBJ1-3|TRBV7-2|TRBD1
TGTGCCAGCAGCTTAGCGAGAGGGACAGCCGGAAACACCATATATTTT
CASSLARGTAGNTIYF
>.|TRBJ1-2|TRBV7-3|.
TGTGCCAGCAGCTTAAATCCCTCGGGGGCGCAGGTGTATGGCTACACCTTC
CASSLNPSGAQVYGYTF
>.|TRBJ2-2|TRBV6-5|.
TGTGCCAACATTTGGACAGTCGCGAACACCGGGGAGCTGTTTTTT
CANIWTVANTGELFF
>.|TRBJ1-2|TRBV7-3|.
TGTGCCAGCAGCCTAGACGGGGAGGGCTATGGCTACACCTTC
CASSLDGEGYGYTF
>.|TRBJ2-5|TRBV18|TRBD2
TGTGCCAGCTCCCGATCCGCGGGAGGTGAGACCCAGTACTTC
CASSRSAGGETQYF
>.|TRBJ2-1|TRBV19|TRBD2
TGTGCCAGTAGTATAGATGGTAGCGGGAGGGCTTCCGTATCCTACAATGAGCAGTTCTTC
CASSIDGSGRASVSYNEQFF
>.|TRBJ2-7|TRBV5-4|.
TGTGCCAGCAGGACCGGCAGCGAGCAGTACTTC
CASRTGSEQYF
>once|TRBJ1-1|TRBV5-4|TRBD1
TGTGCCAGCAGCTCGGGGGAAGGACAGGGCGGGAGAAAAGCTTTCTTT
CASSSGEGQGGRKAFF
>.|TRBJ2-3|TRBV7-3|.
TGTGCCAGCAGCCCCGGGCCCGGCACAGATACGCAGTATTTT
CASSPGPGTDTQYF
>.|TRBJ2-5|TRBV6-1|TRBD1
TGTGCCAGCAGTGAAGGGGACAGGGATTCGGAGACCCAGTACTTC
CASSEGDRDSETQYF
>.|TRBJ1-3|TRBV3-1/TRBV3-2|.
TGTGCCAGCAGCCAAGATTCAGTACCTGGAAACACCATATATTTT
CASSQDSVPGNTIYF
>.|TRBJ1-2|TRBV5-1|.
TGCGCCAGCAGACCACGCCCAGAAGAGTATGGCTACACCTTC
CASRPRPEEYGYTF
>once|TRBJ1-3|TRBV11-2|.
TGTGCCAGCAGCTTAGAAGCGGTCGGCGGGTCTGGAAACACCATATATTTT
CASSLEAVGGSGNTIYF
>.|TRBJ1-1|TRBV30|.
TGTGCCCTTCGGGGACCCAACACTGAAGCTTTCTTT
CALRGPNTEAFF
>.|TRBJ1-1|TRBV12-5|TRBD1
TGTGCTAGTGGGTGGACAGGGTGGGTTTCGGCCGATAACACTGAAGCTTTCTTT
CASGWTGWVSADNTEAFF
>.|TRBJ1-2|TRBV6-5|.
TGTGCCAGCAGTTACGGGACGCAGGGGAATGGCTACACCTTC
CASSYGTQGNGYTF
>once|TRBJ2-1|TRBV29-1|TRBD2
TGCAGCGTTGAGTTAAATCTAGCGGGAGGGGGGGTGCAGTTCTTC
CSVELNLAGGGVQFF
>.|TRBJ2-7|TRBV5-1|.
TGCGCCAGCAGTCAAGGCGGGACGGCCGACTACGAGCAGTACTTC
CASSQGGTADYEQYF
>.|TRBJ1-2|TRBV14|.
TGTGCCAGCAGCCAAGTCGTCAACAGCAACTATGGCTACACCTTC
CASSQVVNSNYGYTF
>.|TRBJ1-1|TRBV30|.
TGTGCCTGGAACCTCCCTCAGGGGTGGAACACTGAAGCTTTCTTT
CAWNLPQGWNTEAFF
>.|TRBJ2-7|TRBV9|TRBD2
TGTGCCAGCAGCGTAGGTCCTAGCGGGAGTAATGAGCAGTACTTC
CASSVGPSGSNEQYF
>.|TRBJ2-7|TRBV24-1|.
TGTGCCACCAAAGACCCCAGTTACTTTTTTTACTACGAGCAGTACTTC
CATKDPSYFFYYEQYF
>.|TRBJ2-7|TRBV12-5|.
TGTGCTAGTGGCCCGTTAGGTTGGGAGCAGTACTTC
CASGPLGWEQYF
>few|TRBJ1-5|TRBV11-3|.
TGTGCCAGCAGCTTAGGGGTACAGACGCCCCAGCATTTT
CASSLGVQTPQHF